The T cell receptor (beta chain) described here comes from a study of blood T cell repertoires in COVID-19. Method: immunoSEQ multiplex PCR; TCRdb's copy keeps in-frame clones and lacks some. The data hold under 300,000 clones, with 85% to 90% observed a single time. Participant ages covered roughly 18 to 89 years across 24 US areas. Cohort 3 donors counted as recovered after two negative PCRs, clearance, or resolved symptoms. V lost 5 bases and J lost 0, with 11 bases in between. Germline V gene lookup returns CDR1 LGHDT and CDR2 YNNKEL (reference sequence). The CDR3 is made up of 15 amino acids. The TCR sequence derives from a young woman who had recovered from COVID-19. The sample taken for sequencing was PBMCs or T cells enriched from blood (not recorded which). The chain couples TRBV3-1 (or the pseudogene TRBV3-2) to TRBJ2-1; no definite D call. The CDR3 is CASSSRQDSYNEQFF. DNA for the CDR3: TGTGCCAGCAGCTCCCGGCAGGACTCCTACAATGAGCAGTTCTTC.